One sample yielded the 29 T cell receptor beta chains listed below, sequenced in a study of T cell responses to AZD1222 COVID-19 vaccine. The table came from immunoSEQ multiplex PCR; TCRdb's copy has only in-frame clones and leaves some out. Among some 150,000 clones, about nine tenths were seen once, and the ten largest hold 5.5% to 7%. The specimen comprised peripheral blood, sampled after recovery from COVID-19. These receptors all come from an adult who had recovered from COVID-19.

The chain joins TRBV5-4 to TRBJ2-1; possible D gene TRBD2, 7 bases. CDR1 and CDR2 from the germline V gene are SGHNT and YYREEE (reference sequence). V dropped 4 bases and J dropped 13 bases, with 15 bases sitting between them. This CDR3 is built from 12 residues. The CDR3: CASSLVGGAQFF. CDR3 sequence (DNA): TGTGCCAGCAGCCTGGTTGGGGGGGCACAGTTCTTC.

The genes are TRBV7-9 and TRBJ1-1, with 9 bases fitting TRBD1. The germline CDR1 and CDR2 sequences are SEHNR and FQNEAQ (reference sequence). CDR3 length: 16 amino acids. V shed 0 bases and J 0 bases; nucleotides not matched to a gene: 2. CDR3 in amino acids: CASSLAGQGMNTEAFF. CDR3 nucleotide sequence: TGTGCCAGCAGCTTAGCGGGACAGGGAATGAACACTGAAGCTTTCTTT.

This sequence joins TRBV12-3 or TRBV12-4 and TRBJ2-1; possibly TRBD1 or TRBD2 for D (5 bases each). The V end was cut by 6 bases, the J end by 15 bases, with 21 bases between. The CDR3 is 13 residues long. As DNA, the CDR3 is TGTGCCAGCAGCCTACTTAACCGGGACCGGCGGTTCTTC. The encoded protein is CASSLLNRDRRFF.

V and J are TRBV6-5 and TRBJ2-7, with D perhaps TRBD1 or TRBD2 (5 bases each). CDR1 MNHEY and CDR2 SVGAGI come from the germline V gene. Trimming shortened V by 6 bases and J by 3 bases, and 9 bases separated the two germline ends. CDR3 length equals 12 residues. CDR3 sequence (DNA): TGTGCCAGCAGCCGGGACGGCTACGAGCAGTACTTC. It encodes CASSRDGYEQYF.

The V call is TRBV27, the J call TRBJ1-1; unclear D gene. There are 14 residues in the CDR3. Germline V gene data show CDR1 as MNHEY and CDR2 as SMNVEV (reference sequence). Trimming cost V 7 bases and J 7 bases, with 19 bases left between them. The CDR3 nucleotides read TGTGCCAGCACCCGAGGAGGCAGCCCGCTTGAAGCTTTCTTT. This sequence encodes CASTRGGSPLEAFF.

CDR3 sequence: CASSGWGYSYEQYF. The CDR3 bases are TGTGCCAGCAGCGGGTGGGGGTACTCCTACGAGCAGTACTTC. The chain carries TRBV5-6 and TRBJ2-7; D is tentatively TRBD1 or TRBD2 (5 bases each). CDR3 length: 14 amino acids. Germline loops: CDR1 SGHDT, CDR2 YYEEEE. Trimming cost V 4 bases and J 0 bases, with 11 bases left between them. The full variable domain, with the rest looked up from reference TRBV5-6 and TRBJ2-7, is DAGVTQSPTHLIKTRGQQVTLRCSPKSGHDTVSWYQQALGQGPQFIFQYYEEEERQRGNFPDRFSGHQFPNYSSELNVNALLLGDSALYLCASSGWGYSYEQYFGPGTRLTVT.

The chain has TRBV9 and TRBJ2-7; 7 bases align to TRBD2. The junction had 8 bases not matched to a gene; V was cut back by 6 bases and J by 2 bases. The germline V gene has CDR1 SGDLS and CDR2 YYNGEE. The CDR3 totals 14 residues. CDR3 amino acids: CASNTSASTYEQYF. The CDR3 nucleotides are TGTGCCAGCAACACTAGCGCGAGCACCTACGAGCAGTACTTC. Based on the CDR3 plus reference TRBV9 and TRBJ2-7, the full variable domain is DSGVTQTPKHLITATGQRVTLRCSPRSGDLSVYWYQQSLDQGLQFLIQYYNGEERAKGNILERFSAQQFPDLHSELNLSSLELGDSALYFCASNTSASTYEQYFGPGTRLTVT.

The chain combines TRBV19 with TRBJ1-1, with D possibly TRBD1 on 6 matching bases. With 5 bases removed from V and 7 bases from J, the gap between germline ends came to 17 bases. This CDR3 is 14 amino acids long. Germline CDR1 LNHDA, CDR2 SQIVND (reference sequence). The CDR3 bases are TGTGCCAGTAGTGGACTACAGGGAAGCGGTGAAGCTTTCTTT. Amino acids: CASSGLQGSGEAFF. Combining the CDR3 with reference TRBV19 and TRBJ1-1 gives the whole variable domain DGGITQSPKYLFRKEGQNVTLSCEQNLNHDAMYWYRQDPGQGLRLIYYSQIVNDFQKGDIAEGYSVSREKKESFPLTVTSAQKNPTAFYLCASSGLQGSGEAFFGQGTRLTVV.

The rearrangement links TRBV28 to TRBJ2-7; a weak D match, TRBD2 (7 bases). The CDR3 consists of 15 residues. The V end lost 4 bases, the J end lost 2 bases, and 15 bases lay between the germline ends. The germline V gene has CDR1 MDHEN and CDR2 SYDVKM. As DNA, the CDR3 is TGTGCCAGCAGTTCCCCGGGGGGCGCCACCTACGAGCAGTACTTC. The encoded protein is CASSSPGGATYEQYF.

The chain employs TRBV28 and TRBJ2-1; unclear D gene. This CDR3 spans 17 amino acids. The V end lost 4 bases, the J end lost 7 bases, and 23 bases lay between the germline ends. Germline CDR1 reads MDHEN; CDR2 reads SYDVKM. The CDR3 DNA reads TGTGCCAGCAGTTCACTCTCTAGGTTGGCGTCTGGGAATGAGCAGTTCTTC. It yields the protein CASSSLSRLASGNEQFF. Full variable domain (missing parts from reference TRBV28 and TRBJ2-1): DVKVTQSSRYLVKRTGEKVFLECVQDMDHENMFWYRQDPGLGLRLIYFSYDVKMKEKGDIPEGYSVSREKKERFSLILESASTNQTSMYLCASSSLSRLASGNEQFFGPGTRLTVL.

The chain is built from TRBV28 and TRBJ1-3; 7 bases map to TRBD1. V lost 10 bases, J lost 0 bases, and 6 bases stayed unmatched. The germline V gene encodes CDR1 MDHEN and CDR2 SYDVKM. The CDR3 has 14 residues. CDR3 bases: TGTGCCATAGAGGGGGCCGACTCTGGAAACACCATATATTTT. Protein: CAIEGADSGNTIYF.

The table lists this clone with a count of one. The genes are TRBV12-3 or TRBV12-4 and TRBJ1-4; D is uncertain. Between the trimmed V and J ends, which lost 8 bases and 1 base, there was a span of 8 bases. The CDR3 has 13 amino acids. CDR3 nucleotides: TGTGCCAGCCGTCGGGGAACTAATGAAAAACTGTTTTTT. It is translated as CASRRGTNEKLFF.

The V and J genes are TRBV7-2 and TRBJ2-7; D may be TRBD1 (6 bases). This CDR3 has 14 amino acids. V lost 7 bases and J 3 bases, leaving 16 bases between the germline ends. Germline CDR1 reads SGHTA; CDR2 reads FQGNSA. CDR3 in DNA: TGTGCCAGCACCGAGGACAGCTTTAACTACGAGCAGTACTTC. The encoded protein is CASTEDSFNYEQYF.

J is TRBJ2-1 and V is TRBV27; D gene unclear. V was trimmed by 7 bases and J by 3 bases, leaving 10 bases between them. There are 13 residues in the CDR3. Germline values: CDR1 MNHEY, CDR2 SMNVEV (reference sequence). CDR3 region: CASTDWVYNEQFF. The CDR3 DNA sequence: TGTGCCAGCACCGACTGGGTCTACAATGAGCAGTTCTTC.

The chain combines TRBV6-7 with TRBJ1-2; weak D call: TRBD1 (5 bases). TRBV6-7 has ORF status, its function being uncertain. This CDR3 region has 17 residues. V was shortened by 5 bases and J by 4 bases, with 23 bases between the two germline ends. CDR3 sequence: CASSQVGKEKGRYGYTF. In DNA, the CDR3 is TGTGCCAGCAGTCAGGTGGGGAAGGAGAAGGGGCGCTATGGCTACACCTTC.

The rearrangement joins TRBV6-2 or TRBV6-3 to TRBJ1-3; D is possibly TRBD1 (6 bases). This CDR3 is 16 amino acids long. In germline, CDR1 is MNHEY, CDR2 SVGEGT. V lost 0 bases and J lost 0, with 9 bases in between. CDR3 protein: CASSYSGTTSGNTIYF. The CDR3, as DNA: TGTGCCAGCAGTTACTCGGGGACAACCTCTGGAAACACCATATATTTT.

This clone is termed large. V usage is TRBV23-1 and J usage is TRBJ1-2; the match to TRBD1 covers 9 bases. TRBV23-1 is reported as an ORF; its role is uncertain. V shed 6 bases and J 4 bases; nucleotides not matched to a gene: 9. The CDR3 consists of 15 residues. Here the CDR3 reads CASSYRGRPVYGYTF. The CDR3 region has the DNA TGCGCCAGCAGCTACAGGGGGCGCCCGGTCTATGGCTACACCTTC.

The chain recombines TRBV19 with TRBJ2-6; no clear D. V was shortened by 5 bases and J by 5 bases, with 13 bases between the two germline ends. Germline V gene sequence: CDR1 LNHDA, CDR2 SQIVND (reference sequence). This CDR3 is built from 15 residues. The CDR3 reads CASSLPLRRANVLTF. CDR3 DNA: TGTGCCAGTAGTCTTCCACTCAGAAGGGCCAACGTCCTGACTTTC.

The chain is built from TRBV19 and TRBJ2-3; D is ambiguous. Trimming cost V 3 bases and J 1 base, with 11 bases left between them. Germline CDR1 is LNHDA and CDR2 is SQIVND (reference sequence). This CDR3 comprises 15 residues. DNA of the CDR3: TGTGCCAGTAGTATTGGGCAAAGCCGCACAGATACGCAGTATTTT. It translates to CASSIGQSRTDTQYF.

The chain combines TRBV3-1 (or the pseudogene TRBV3-2) with TRBJ2-7; TRBD2 matches at 11 bases. The CDR3 is made up of 19 amino acids. J lost 2 bases, V lost 1 base, and 13 bases had no gene match. Germline lookup yields CDR1 LGHDT and CDR2 YNNKEL (reference sequence). The CDR3 DNA reads TGTGCCAGCAGCCAAGGCTGGGGACTAGCGGATTACTTCCCCTACGAGCAGTACTTC. Its protein is CASSQGWGLADYFPYEQYF.

The chain links TRBV3-1 (or the pseudogene TRBV3-2) to TRBJ2-1; TRBD1 matches 11 bases. The CDR3 extends over 15 amino acids. The V segment lost 5 bases and the J segment 9 bases; nucleotides outside the gene matches: 9. Germline assignment: CDR1 LGHDT and CDR2 YNNKEL (reference sequence). CDR3 in amino acids: CASSLTDRGPGEQFF. The CDR3, as DNA: TGTGCCAGCAGCTTAACGGACAGGGGGCCAGGTGAGCAGTTCTTC.

The chain uses TRBV19 and TRBJ1-4; D gene unclear. The ends were cut back, 7 bases at V and 4 bases at J, with 22 bases in the middle. Germline-derived CDR1 and CDR2 are LNHDA and SQIVND (reference sequence). The CDR3 runs 17 residues. This CDR3 reads CASTPRTPLRGNEKLFF. For the CDR3, the DNA is TGTGCCAGTACCCCACGGACTCCCCTACGGGGTAATGAAAAACTGTTTTTT.

The V gene is TRBV7-2, the J gene TRBJ2-7, with TRBD1 matching 9 bases. The germline V gene encodes CDR1 SGHTA and CDR2 FQGNSA. CDR3 length equals 15 residues. J gave up 5 bases and V 6 bases, and 11 bases lay outside the gene matches. The CDR3 sequence is CASRRGTGSSDEQYF. DNA for the CDR3: TGTGCCAGCAGGCGCGGGACAGGGAGCAGCGACGAGCAGTACTTC.

V gene TRBV7-9 combines with J gene TRBJ2-2; weak D call: TRBD2 (5 bases). V lost 3 bases and J lost 1, with 6 bases in between. This CDR3 is built from 14 residues. Germline lookup yields CDR1 SEHNR and CDR2 FQNEAQ (reference sequence). The CDR3 reads CASSLGVNTGELFF. Here the CDR3 DNA reads TGTGCCAGCAGCTTGGGAGTGAACACCGGGGAGCTGTTTTTT.

In this sample, this clone turned up once. The chain is built from TRBV10-2 and TRBJ1-6, with D perhaps matching TRBD1 (6 bases). This CDR3 spans 16 amino acids. V lost 0 bases, J lost 8 bases, and 14 bases lay in between. Germline V gene lookup returns CDR1 WSHSY and CDR2 SAAADI. CDR3 sequence (DNA): TGCGCCAGCAGTGAGTCGGGGGGCGTCCCCTATTCACCCCTCCACTTT. This sequence encodes CASSESGGVPYSPLHF.

This clone is termed medium-sized. The chain couples TRBV6-4 to TRBJ2-6; D remains unclear. Germline CDR1 reads MRHNA; CDR2 reads SNTAGT. Trimming pared 5 bases from V and 0 bases from J, leaving 8 bases between. CDR3 length: 15 amino acids. The CDR3 spells CASSKQFSGANVLTF. The CDR3 nucleotides are TGTGCCAGCAGTAAACAGTTCTCTGGGGCCAACGTCCTGACTTTC.

The rearrangement links TRBV18 to TRBJ1-5; D ambiguous. Germline V gene data show CDR1 as KGHSH and CDR2 as LQKENI. The V end lost 4 bases, the J end lost 5 bases, and 9 bases lay between the germline ends. The CDR3 consists of 13 residues. In DNA, the CDR3 is TGTGCCAGCTCACTTCTTGAGGATCAGCCCCAGCATTTT. Its translation is CASSLLEDQPQHF.

The sample holds one count of this clone. The V gene is TRBV10-3, the J gene TRBJ1-5; 9 nucleotides match TRBD1. CDR1 and CDR2 (germline): ENHRY, SYGVKD. The CDR3 runs to 16 residues. V dropped 3 bases and J dropped 3; count of bases not matched to a gene: 6. DNA for the CDR3: TGTGCCATCAGTGACGGGGGACAGGGATCCAATCAGCCCCAGCATTTT. Its protein is CAISDGGQGSNQPQHF.

This clone was counted only a few times. The V gene is TRBV7-9, the J gene TRBJ2-2; D assignment may be TRBD1 or TRBD2 (6 bases each). The germline V and J ends were trimmed by 8 bases and 1 base, with 11 bases remaining between them. The germline V gene encodes CDR1 SEHNR and CDR2 FQNEAQ (reference sequence). The CDR3 spans 14 residues. In DNA form, the CDR3 reads TGTGCCAGCGGCGGGACACAGAACACCGGGGAGCTGTTTTTT. Protein product: CASGGTQNTGELFF.